Listed here are 18 T cell receptor beta chains from one sample, sequenced in a study of OX40 agonist ivuxolimab in advanced cancers. Sequencing used immunoSEQ multiplex PCR; TCRdb keeps in-frame clones, though not all of them. The repertoire consists of roughly 60,000 clones, with 84% occurring once and the leading ten covering under 6%. The sample consisted of CD4+ or CD8+ T cells sorted from blood, taken in a trial of the OX40 agonist ivuxolimab. The receptor set was obtained from an adult with an advanced solid tumor such as melanoma, head and neck, liver or kidney cancer.

The chain has TRBV5-1 and TRBJ2-3, with a possible D match to TRBD2 (6 bases). Trimming shortened V by 2 bases and J by 8 bases, and 12 bases separated the two germline ends. Germline loops: CDR1 SGHRS, CDR2 YFSETQ. The CDR3 runs to 13 residues. The CDR3 protein is CASSLETGGTQYF. The CDR3 DNA is TGCGCCAGCAGCTTAGAGACCGGGGGTACGCAGTATTTT.

This clone has a handful of counts. The chain has TRBV7-8 and TRBJ2-1; 7 nucleotides agree with TRBD1. The V and J ends lost 5 bases and 6 bases, in that order; junction bases with no gene match: 10. Per germline, CDR1 SGHVS and CDR2 FQNEAQ. The CDR3 loop spans 15 amino acids. CDR3 region: CASSQGVGPLNEQFF. The CDR3, as DNA: TGTGCCAGCAGCCAGGGGGTAGGCCCACTCAATGAGCAGTTCTTC.

The chain recombines TRBV11-2 with TRBJ2-7; the D is unclear. There are 14 residues in the CDR3. Between the trimmed V and J ends, which lost 3 bases and 2 bases, there was a span of 11 bases. Per the germline V gene, CDR1 is SGHAT and CDR2 is FQNNGV. CDR3 protein: CASSLLTPTYEQYF. The CDR3 DNA is TGTGCCAGCAGCTTGCTGACGCCAACCTACGAGCAGTACTTC. The full variable domain, rest sourced from reference TRBV11-2 and TRBJ2-7, is EAGVAQSPRYKIIEKRQSVAFWCNPISGHATLYWYQQILGQGPKLLIQFQNNGVVDDSQLPKDRFSAERLKGVDSTLKIQPAKLEDSAVYLCASSLLTPTYEQYFGPGTRLTVT.

This chain uses TRBV6-6 with TRBJ1-5; TRBD1 matches 8 bases. The CDR3 runs to 13 residues. Germline lookup yields CDR1 MNHNY and CDR2 SVGAGI (reference sequence). V gave up 4 bases and J gave up 9 bases; unmatched junction bases: 5. CDR3 in DNA: TGTGCCAGCAGTTCAGGGGGCGAGTTGCCCCAGCATTTT. Its translation: CASSSGGELPQHF.

The chain links TRBV18 to TRBJ2-5; the D is unclear. Gene TRBJ2-7 matches the end of the DNA better, so the J call may be wrong. The CDR3 totals 12 residues. Looked up from germline, CDR1 is KGHSH and CDR2 is LQKENI. As DNA, the CDR3 is TGTGCCAGCTCGCCGGCTGTGGACGAGCAGTACTTC. This codes for CASSPAVDEQYF.

The V call is TRBV6-6, the J call TRBJ2-2, with 11 nucleotides matching TRBD2. CDR1 and CDR2 (germline): MNHNY, SVGAGI (reference sequence). V lost 6 bases to trimming and J lost 5 bases; unmatched junction nucleotides: 5. The CDR3 spans 15 residues. This CDR3 reads CASRLAGVNTGELFF. The DNA for the CDR3 is TGTGCCAGCAGACTAGCGGGAGTGAATACCGGGGAGCTGTTTTTT.

This chain links TRBV2 with TRBJ1-5; 8 nucleotides align to TRBD1. CDR3 length: 14 residues. V was pared by 5 bases and J by 4 bases, with 4 bases of the junction left unmatched. The germline CDR1 and CDR2 sequences are SNHLY and FYNNEI. The CDR3 nucleotides are TGTGCCAGCAGTCGAGGACAGGGTAATCAGCCCCAGCATTTT. Translating it yields CASSRGQGNQPQHF.

The chain is built from TRBV5-4 and TRBJ2-5; tentatively, D is TRBD1 (6 bases). Germline loops: CDR1 SGHNT, CDR2 YYREEE (reference sequence). V was trimmed by 4 bases and J by 5 bases, leaving 21 bases between them. This CDR3 is built from 16 residues. The CDR3, as DNA: TGTGCCAGCAGCGGAGAATGGGACACCCGAGGGGAGACCCAGTACTTC. Protein product: CASSGEWDTRGETQYF.

This chain uses TRBV5-8 with TRBJ1-2; D may be TRBD1 (6 bases). Trimming took 0 bases from V and 9 from J, leaving 12 bases between them. Germline CDR1 is SGHTS and CDR2 is YDEGEE. The CDR3 has 13 residues. CDR3 nucleotide sequence: TGTGCCAGCAGCTTGGAGCAGGGGAGAAGCTACACCTTC. This codes for CASSLEQGRSYTF.

The chain employs TRBV5-6 and TRBJ2-2; 8 bases map to TRBD1. This CDR3 region has 14 residues. V trimming: 4 bases; J trimming: 4 bases; junction bases outside the gene matches: 3. The germline CDR1 and CDR2 sequences are SGHDT and YYEEEE. The CDR3 region has the DNA TGTGCCAGCAGCAGGGACAGGCGCACCGGGGAGCTGTTTTTT. This translates into CASSRDRRTGELFF.

This rearrangement joins TRBV29-1 to TRBJ2-1; 7 bases fit TRBD2. Trimming cost V 6 bases and J 0 bases; bases outside gene matches: 11. The CDR3 has 16 amino acids. Germline lookup yields CDR1 SQVTM and CDR2 ANQGSEA. The CDR3 here is CSVASLAASSYNEQFF. The DNA for the CDR3 is TGCAGCGTAGCATCCCTAGCGGCTAGCTCCTACAATGAGCAGTTCTTC.

The rearrangement joins TRBV28 to TRBJ2-1, with D uncertain. CDR1 and CDR2 from the germline V gene are MDHEN and SYDVKM. V dropped 6 bases and J dropped 10 bases, with 13 bases sitting between them. The CDR3 has 12 residues. CDR3 nucleotides: TGTGCCAGCAGGCCTGGGTCATTGGAGCAGTTCTTC. This gives the protein CASRPGSLEQFF.

The V gene is TRBV5-1, the J gene TRBJ2-7, with D unresolved. In germline, CDR1 is SGHRS, CDR2 YFSETQ. Trimming left V 4 bases short and J 2 bases short, with 22 bases between. The CDR3 extends over 17 amino acids. In DNA form, the CDR3 reads TGCGCCAGCAGCGACCAACCCCCCGGACCCTCCACCTACGAGCAGTACTTC. Encoded protein: CASSDQPPGPSTYEQYF.

The chain uses TRBV4-2 and TRBJ2-2; possible D gene TRBD1, 6 bases. Germline V gene lookup returns CDR1 LGHNA and CDR2 YNFKEQ. The CDR3 consists of 16 residues. V was clipped by 0 bases and J by 5 bases, with 13 bases between them. CDR3 bases: TGTGCCAGCAGCCAAGATGGGGGCGAGGAGACCGGGGAGCTGTTTTTT. Residues: CASSQDGGEETGELFF.

This sequence joins TRBV25-1 and TRBJ2-2; TRBD2 is a possible D gene (5 bases). V dropped 3 bases and J dropped 6 bases, with 8 bases sitting between them. This CDR3 is 13 amino acids long. Germline loops: CDR1 MGHDK, CDR2 SYGVNS. The CDR3 is CASSDLGAGELFF. The CDR3 nucleotides read TGTGCCAGCAGTGACCTCGGGGCCGGGGAGCTGTTTTTT.

This clone was observed once. The chain employs TRBV28 and TRBJ2-1; D uncertain. Trimming pared 4 bases from V and 4 bases from J, leaving 5 bases between. The CDR3 sequence is 12 residues long. Germline-derived CDR1 and CDR2 are MDHEN and SYDVKM. In DNA, the CDR3 is TGTGCCAGCAGTTCCCCTTACAATGAGCAGTTCTTC. It is translated as CASSSPYNEQFF.

The rearrangement joins TRBV7-4 to TRBJ2-1, with TRBD2 matching over 11 bases. The V and J ends lost 0 bases and 9 bases, in that order; junction bases with no gene match: 7. CDR3 length: 16 amino acids. CDR1 is SGHVT and CDR2 is SQSDAQ in the germline V gene. This chain's CDR3 is CASSLALAGGKSEQFF. Written as DNA, the CDR3 is TGTGCCAGCAGCTTAGCTTTAGCGGGGGGGAAGAGTGAGCAGTTCTTC.

This chain uses TRBV7-2 with TRBJ2-2; D is uncertain. This CDR3 has 14 amino acids. V lost 5 bases, J lost 7 bases, and 14 bases lay in between. Germline-derived CDR1 and CDR2 are SGHTA and FQGNSA. The CDR3 loop reads CASSPEIGDGELFF. For the CDR3, the DNA is TGTGCCAGCAGCCCAGAAATTGGGGACGGGGAGCTGTTTTTT. Using reference TRBV7-2 and TRBJ2-2 for the parts outside the CDR3, the full variable domain is GAGVSQSPSNKVTEKGKDVELRCDPISGHTALYWYRQSLGQGLEFLIYFQGNSAPDKSGLPSDRFSAERTGGSVSTLTIQRTQQEDSAVYLCASSPEIGDGELFFGEGSRLTVL.